Shown below are 10 T cell receptor beta chains from a single sample sequenced in a study of blood T cell repertoires in COVID-19. Clones were read by immunoSEQ multiplex PCR, and TCRdb kept only the in-frame ones, dropping some. The sample carries roughly 250,000 clones, about 70% recorded once. Sequenced input: peripheral blood. The receptor set was obtained from a woman of 80 years or more with acute or convalescent COVID-19.

The genes are TRBV5-1 and TRBJ1-6; maybe TRBD1 (5 bases). The V end was cut by 4 bases, the J end by 9 bases, with 17 bases between. This CDR3 is built from 15 residues. Germline CDR1 and CDR2: SGHRS and YFSETQ. The CDR3 region is CASSLNGGEISPLHF. The CDR3 DNA reads TGCGCCAGCAGCCTGAATGGGGGGGAGATTTCACCCCTCCACTTT.

This clone appeared a single time. The rearrangement links TRBV5-8 to TRBJ2-7; perhaps TRBD1 as D (6 bases). V was clipped by 2 bases and J by 2 bases, with 14 bases between them. Per germline, CDR1 SGHTS and CDR2 YDEGEE. The CDR3 has 15 residues. The CDR3 reads CASSFRTAFTYEQYF. The CDR3 DNA sequence: TGTGCCAGCAGCTTTAGGACAGCGTTTACCTACGAGCAGTACTTC.

The rearrangement joins TRBV11-2 to TRBJ1-1; D is unclear. The CDR3 length is 19 residues. Looked up from germline, CDR1 is SGHAT and CDR2 is FQNNGV. V was trimmed by 1 base and J by 0 bases, leaving 21 bases between them. CDR3 region: CASSLGRGRRIGMNTEAFF. CDR3 sequence (DNA): TGTGCCAGCAGCTTAGGTCGGGGAAGGAGGATAGGCATGAACACTGAAGCTTTCTTT. Full variable domain (missing parts from reference TRBV11-2 and TRBJ1-1): EAGVAQSPRYKIIEKRQSVAFWCNPISGHATLYWYQQILGQGPKLLIQFQNNGVVDDSQLPKDRFSAERLKGVDSTLKIQPAKLEDSAVYLCASSLGRGRRIGMNTEAFFGQGTRLTVV.

In this sample, this clone turned up once. The chain couples TRBV7-2 to TRBJ2-5; D possibly corresponds to TRBD1 (8 bases). Trimming shortened V by 5 bases and J by 3 bases, and 16 bases separated the two germline ends. The CDR3 is made up of 15 amino acids. Germline CDR1 reads SGHTA; CDR2 reads FQGNSA. As DNA, the CDR3 is TGTGCCAGCAGCATCCTACAGGGGGGGAAAGAGACCCAGTACTTC. It translates to CASSILQGGKETQYF.

The CDR3 is CASSQENGREKNIQYF. The CDR3 bases are TGCGCCAGCAGCCAAGAAAACGGGAGGGAAAAAAACATTCAGTACTTC. This chain joins TRBV4-1 and TRBJ2-4, with 8 positions matching TRBD2. From germline, CDR1 is MGHRA and CDR2 YSYEKL. V trimming: 0 bases; J trimming: 4 bases; junction bases outside the gene matches: 5. The length of the CDR3 is 16 residues.

This chain joins TRBV7-6 and TRBJ2-7; 7 bases agree with TRBD1. Germline-derived CDR1 and CDR2 are SGHVS and FNYEAQ. V gave up 4 bases and J gave up 3 bases; unmatched junction bases: 3. The CDR3 runs to 13 residues. In DNA, the CDR3 is TGTGCCAGCAGCTCTTCAGGGGGCTACGAGCAGTACTTC. Amino acid sequence: CASSSSGGYEQYF.

This chain connects TRBV5-5 to TRBJ1-5; 12 nucleotides match TRBD1. V lost 4 bases to trimming and J lost 0 bases; unmatched junction nucleotides: 14. CDR3 length: 20 residues. The germline V gene has CDR1 SGHKS and CDR2 YYEKEE (reference sequence). CDR3 nucleotides: TGTGCCAGCAGCCGGCAACCGGGGACAGGGGGCAGTTTTAGCAATCAGCCCCAGCATTTT. Amino acid sequence: CASSRQPGTGGSFSNQPQHF.

This rearrangement joins TRBV11-1 to TRBJ1-1; D is ambiguous. Germline V lookup: CDR1 SGHAT, CDR2 FQDESV (reference sequence). This CDR3 has 16 residues. V lost 5 bases, J lost 0 bases, and 16 bases lay in between. The CDR3 protein is CASSPGWGGLNTEAFF. In DNA form, the CDR3 reads TGTGCCAGCAGCCCGGGGTGGGGAGGCCTGAACACTGAAGCTTTCTTT.

The chain employs TRBV6-1 and TRBJ2-1; no clear D. In germline, CDR1 is MNHNS, CDR2 SASEGT. The CDR3 runs to 14 residues. Trimming pared 0 bases from V and 10 bases from J, leaving 13 bases between. For the CDR3, the DNA is TGTGCCAGCAGTGAAGCTGGGCTTTCCGAGGAGCAGTTCTTC. As protein: CASSEAGLSEEQFF.

This clone was seen only once. V gene TRBV10-3 combines with J gene TRBJ2-3; 8 positions agree with TRBD2. The ends lost 6 bases at V and 2 bases at J; junction bases unmatched: 7. The germline CDR1 and CDR2 sequences are ENHRY and SYGVKD. This CDR3 region has 15 residues. Here the CDR3 DNA reads TGTGCCATCAGGCCGAACGGGGGGGCCACAGATACGCAGTATTTT. Protein product: CAIRPNGGATDTQYF.